These 8 T cell receptor beta chains were sequenced from one sample in a study of shared clonotypes between healthy human individuals. This table comes from immunoSEQ multiplex PCR, and its TCRdb copy is limited to in-frame clones, with some not included. Of around 2.1 million clones listed, roughly 91% were seen once; the top ten hold roughly 1.7%. In the naive CD8 group, cells lacked CD45RO and were positively selected for CCR7, so terminally differentiated effector memory CD45RA+ cells were left out. The sequencing sample was made of naive CD8+ T cells from PBMCs. These receptors were collected from a young man in good health. Some clones in this sample may be carry-over from other donors' samples.

Note on this clone: In the same sample, other DNA sequences code for this CDR3. DNA of the CDR3: TGTGCCAGCAGCTTAGAACTAGCGGGAGACACCGGGGAGCTGTTTTTT. It codes for CASSLELAGDTGELFF. The chain employs TRBV5-6 and TRBJ2-2; 11 bases agree with TRBD2. This CDR3 spans 16 amino acids. J was trimmed by 3 bases and V by 2 bases; bases with no gene match: 3. In germline, CDR1 is SGHDT, CDR2 YYEEEE.

The genes are TRBV4-2 and TRBJ2-4, with unresolved D. Trimming cost V 3 bases and J 16 bases, with 13 bases left between them. This CDR3 has 11 amino acids. CDR1 and CDR2 (germline): LGHNA, YNFKEQ. Here the CDR3 DNA reads TGTGCCAGCAGCCAGACGAATGAACTCTACTTC. It translates to CASSQTNELYF.

The chain links TRBV28 to TRBJ2-2; tentative D call: TRBD2 (6 bases). V lost 9 bases to trimming and J lost 6 bases, with 17 bases between them. Germline CDR1 and CDR2: MDHEN and SYDVKM. This CDR3 region has 14 residues. The CDR3 protein is CASLPTTSPGELFF. In DNA, the CDR3 is TGTGCCAGTCTTCCGACAACTAGCCCCGGGGAGCTGTTTTTT.

This clone was observed a handful of times. V is TRBV19 and J is TRBJ1-1, with D uncertain. V lost 7 bases to trimming and J lost 0 bases, with 9 bases between them. From germline, CDR1 is LNHDA and CDR2 SQIVND (reference sequence). This CDR3 contains 13 residues. The CDR3 DNA reads as TGTGCCAGTAATCCCAGAATGAACACTGAAGCTTTCTTT. Protein product: CASNPRMNTEAFF.

V gene TRBV4-1 combines with J gene TRBJ1-4, with D perhaps matching TRBD1 (6 bases). Looked up from germline, CDR1 is MGHRA and CDR2 is YSYEKL. Deletions cut 0 bases from V and 7 bases from J, with 15 bases between. CDR3 length equals 16 residues. The CDR3 reads CASSQDSGAGAEKLFF. For the CDR3, the DNA is TGCGCCAGCAGCCAAGATAGCGGGGCAGGGGCTGAAAAACTGTTTTTT.

This rearrangement joins TRBV28 to TRBJ1-2, with D possibly matching TRBD1 (6 bases). Trimming shortened V by 8 bases and J by 7 bases, and 17 bases separated the two germline ends. This CDR3 comprises 13 residues. Germline V gene lookup returns CDR1 MDHEN and CDR2 SYDVKM. CDR3 residues: CASFAGEGSGYTF. DNA of the CDR3: TGTGCCAGCTTCGCAGGGGAGGGGTCTGGCTACACCTTC.

This clone was counted a few times. This sample includes further DNA sequences coding for the same CDR3. The chain's CDR3 is CASSYSGRNTEAFF. The CDR3 DNA reads as TGTGCCAGCAGTTACTCGGGCCGTAACACTGAAGCTTTCTTT. The V and J genes are TRBV6-5 and TRBJ1-1, with no clear D. V lost 0 bases to trimming and J lost 2 bases, with 7 bases between them. Germline V lookup: CDR1 MNHEY, CDR2 SVGAGI. The CDR3 is 14 amino acids.

The V gene is TRBV6-5, the J gene TRBJ2-3; D not resolved. This CDR3 is 14 amino acids long. CDR1 and CDR2 (germline): MNHEY, SVGAGI. V was pared by 6 bases and J by 6 bases, with 16 bases between. The CDR3 DNA reads TGTGCCAGCAGCCTCAATCTTCTAGGGGATACGCAGTATTTT. Encoded protein: CASSLNLLGDTQYF.